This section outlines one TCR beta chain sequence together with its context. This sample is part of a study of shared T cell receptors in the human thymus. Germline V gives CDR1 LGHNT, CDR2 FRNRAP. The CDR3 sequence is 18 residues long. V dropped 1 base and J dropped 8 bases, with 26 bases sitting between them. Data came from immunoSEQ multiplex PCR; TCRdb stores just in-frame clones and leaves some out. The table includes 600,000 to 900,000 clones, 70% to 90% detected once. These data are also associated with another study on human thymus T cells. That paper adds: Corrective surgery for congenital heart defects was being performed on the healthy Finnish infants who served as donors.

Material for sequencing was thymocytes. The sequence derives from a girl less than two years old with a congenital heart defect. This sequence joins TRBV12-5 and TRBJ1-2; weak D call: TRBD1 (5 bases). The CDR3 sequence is CASGLDGVWVSGGGGYTF. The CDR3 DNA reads TGTGCTAGTGGTTTGGATGGGGTGTGGGTCAGTGGGGGGGGAGGCTACACCTTC.